This T cell receptor beta chain derives from a study of neurological immune-mediated disorders. Findings and caveats of the study: The greatest TCR clonal expansion appeared in HTLV-1-associated myelopathy and the smallest, falling below healthy controls, in multiple sclerosis.

Every sequencing run produced over 160 million TCR-beta sequences that came from 15-18 subjects. TCRdb fed the 5' RACE reads into MiXCR, producing one record per CDR3 protein. Seen here are 60,000 or so distinct CDR3 sequences, more than 9.5% observed once, and the top ten hold over 1.5%. Germline CDR1 reads LGHNA; CDR2 reads YSLEER. This CDR3 comprises 13 residues. V was clipped by 0 bases and J by 10 bases, with 13 bases between them. Healthy control participants comprised blood bank volunteers in Maryland, USA. The unsorted libraries were prepared from 2 million PBMCs (stored at -80 C). This clonotype was observed a handful of times. The antigen remains undetermined.

This TCR was sampled from a man aged 55 to 70 in good health. What was sequenced was PBMCs. This chain uses TRBV4-3 with TRBJ2-7; tentatively, D is TRBD2 (6 bases). The CDR3 loop is CASSQDSGRDQYF. CDR3 sequence (DNA): TGCGCCAGCAGCCAAGATTCCGGGCGGGATCAGTACTTC.